One and the same sample provided the 30 T cell receptor beta chains below, sequenced in a study of CD8+CD57+ T cells in acquired aplastic anemia. Both TCR beta VDJ combination and CDR3 sequence profiling were carried out. Genomic DNA was the template for this profiling. MiXCR was run by TCRdb on the reads, yielding one entry per CDR3 protein. The sample has about 210,000 distinct CDR3 sequences, under 65% seen once. What was sequenced was sorted CD4+, CD8+, or CD8+CD57+ T cells (not recorded which) from PBMCs. These receptors originate from a human donor in good health.

This rearrangement joins TRBV19 to TRBJ1-5; no reliable D call. Trimming took off 5 bases at V and 2 bases at J, with 13 bases between the two ends. Germline-derived CDR1 and CDR2 are LNHDA and SQIVND (reference sequence). This CDR3 is built from 15 residues. CDR3: CASSFGEVGNQPQHF. In DNA form, the CDR3 reads TGTGCCAGTAGTTTCGGGGAAGTCGGCAATCAGCCCCAGCATTTT.

This clonotype was recorded at least ten times. The chain has TRBV5-8 and TRBJ2-7; D might be TRBD2 (5 bases). Germline V gene data show CDR1 as SGHTS and CDR2 as YDEGEE. V was cut by 4 bases and J by 4 bases, with 15 bases left in between. The length of the CDR3 is 14 residues. The CDR3 DNA is TGTGCCAGCAGCGAGACGGGAAGTTTATACGAGCAGTACTTC. It is translated as CASSETGSLYEQYF.

The rearrangement links TRBV15 to TRBJ2-5; 11 nucleotides align to TRBD1. Losses at the gene ends were 1 base for V and 1 base for J; bases not matched to a gene: 2. Germline V gene lookup returns CDR1 LNHNV and CDR2 YYDKDF (reference sequence). CDR3 length: 16 residues. The CDR3 reads CATSRGGQGVQETQYF. CDR3 bases: TGTGCCACCAGCAGAGGGGGACAGGGGGTCCAAGAGACCCAGTACTTC.

There are a few counts of this clonotype. The chain couples TRBV7-9 to TRBJ2-3; a weak D match, TRBD2 (6 bases). CDR1 is SEHNR and CDR2 is FQNEAQ in the germline V gene (reference sequence). V lost 1 base to trimming and J lost 1 base, with 6 bases between them. The CDR3 loop spans 14 amino acids. The CDR3: CASSLVAGTDTQYF. CDR3 in DNA: TGTGCCAGCAGCTTAGTAGCGGGCACAGATACGCAGTATTTT.

At least ten counts were recorded for this clonotype. The chain carries TRBV27 and TRBJ2-3; D may be TRBD1 (6 bases). Trimming cost V 2 bases and J 14 bases, with 11 bases left between them. This CDR3 spans 11 amino acids. Germline CDR1 reads MNHEY; CDR2 reads SMNVEV (reference sequence). As DNA, the CDR3 is TGTGCCAGCAGTTTAGGACAGACCAGGTATTTT. It specifies CASSLGQTRYF.

This clonotype was seen ten or more times. The chain couples TRBV6-2 or TRBV6-3 to TRBJ2-3, with 10 nucleotides matching TRBD2. The V segment lost 4 bases and the J segment 2 bases; nucleotides outside the gene matches: 6. Germline-derived CDR1 and CDR2 are MNHEY and SVGEGT. This CDR3 is built from 16 residues. The CDR3: CASSSQRGGTTDTQYF. The CDR3 DNA is TGTGCCAGCAGTTCCCAGCGGGGGGGTACCACAGATACGCAGTATTTT.

The rearrangement uses TRBV7-9 and TRBJ2-2; 7 bases are shared with TRBD2. The germline V gene encodes CDR1 SEHNR and CDR2 FQNEAQ (reference sequence). The V and J ends lost 5 bases and 7 bases, in that order; junction bases with no gene match: 7. This CDR3 contains 14 residues. CDR3: CASSRRQRDGELFF. The CDR3 DNA follows: TGTGCCAGCAGCCGGAGACAGCGGGACGGGGAGCTGTTTTTT.

This chain uses TRBV15 with TRBJ2-7, with D maybe TRBD2 (5 bases). Germline assignment: CDR1 LNHNV and CDR2 YYDKDF (reference sequence). CDR3 length: 13 residues. Deletions cut 5 bases from V and 3 bases from J, with 11 bases between. The CDR3 nucleotides read TGTGCCACCAGCGAGGGTTTGGTCTACGAGCAGTACTTC. Translated: CATSEGLVYEQYF.

This clonotype was recorded a few times. The J gene is TRBJ2-3, the V gene TRBV12-3 or TRBV12-4; D possibly corresponds to TRBD2 (5 bases). This CDR3 spans 13 amino acids. The ends were cut back, 8 bases at V and 5 bases at J, with 14 bases in the middle. The CDR3 DNA reads as TGTGCCAGCGCCCCGGGGTGGGGAGATACGCAGTATTTT. Translated, it gives CASAPGWGDTQYF.

The chain carries TRBV7-2 and TRBJ2-3, with a weak D call TRBD2 (5 bases). The CDR3 has 14 amino acids. Germline-derived CDR1 and CDR2 are SGHTA and FQGNSA. Trimming took off 3 bases at V and 6 bases at J, with 13 bases between the two ends. CDR3 sequence: CASSFFRGRDTQYF. The DNA of the CDR3 is TGTGCCAGCAGCTTTTTCAGAGGGCGGGATACGCAGTATTTT.

CDR3 sequence reads: CASSPRTSGENEQYF. DNA of the CDR3: TGTGCCAGTAGTCCACGGACTAGCGGGGAAAACGAGCAGTACTTC. The chain recombines TRBV19 with TRBJ2-7; 12 nucleotides agree with TRBD2. The CDR3 length is 15 residues. V gave up 5 bases and J gave up 5 bases; unmatched junction bases: 7. The germline V gene encodes CDR1 LNHDA and CDR2 SQIVND (reference sequence).

The chain uses TRBV12-3 or TRBV12-4 and TRBJ2-7; the D call may be TRBD1 or TRBD2 (5 bases each). V lost 2 bases, J lost 5 bases, and 13 bases lay in between. This CDR3 has 14 residues. In DNA form, the CDR3 reads TGTGCCAGCAGTTTACAGGGACCACTAAACGAGCAGTACTTC. Protein: CASSLQGPLNEQYF.

This clonotype has at least ten counts. This chain uses TRBV9 with TRBJ1-2; no clear D gene. Per the germline V gene, CDR1 is SGDLS and CDR2 is YYNGEE. This CDR3 region has 12 residues. Between the trimmed V and J ends, which lost 3 bases and 5 bases, there was a span of 8 bases. The CDR3: CASSAQTYGYTF. In DNA form, the CDR3 reads TGTGCCAGCAGCGCTCAAACTTATGGCTACACCTTC.

The gene calls are TRBV5-6 and TRBJ2-7; tentative D call: TRBD1 (5 bases). V dropped 2 bases and J dropped 1 base, with 10 bases sitting between them. The V gene's germline CDR1 is SGHDT and CDR2 YYEEEE. CDR3 length: 14 residues. The CDR3 coding sequence is TGTGCCAGCAGCTTTTCAGGGTTATCCTACGAGCAGTACTTC. Its protein product is CASSFSGLSYEQYF.

This clonotype showed up just once. The chain has TRBV7-6 and TRBJ1-5; 8 bases line up with TRBD1. Germline loops: CDR1 SGHVS, CDR2 FNYEAQ. With V trimmed by 1 base and J by 2 bases, 7 bases remained unmatched. The CDR3 loop spans 17 amino acids. The CDR3: CASSLGPTGVGNQPQHF. CDR3 coding DNA: TGTGCCAGCAGCTTAGGACCGACAGGGGTTGGCAATCAGCCCCAGCATTTT.

This clonotype was seen ten or more times. V usage is TRBV7-9 and J usage is TRBJ1-4, with 10 bases fitting TRBD1. The CDR3 covers 16 residues. V gave up 4 bases and J gave up 1 base; unmatched junction bases: 3. Looked up from germline, CDR1 is SEHNR and CDR2 is FQNEAQ (reference sequence). CDR3 sequence reads: CASSSRDRGTNEKLFF. In nucleotides, the CDR3 is TGTGCCAGCAGCTCCCGGGACAGGGGAACTAATGAAAAACTGTTTTTT.

For this clonotype: One end of the junction does not line up with germline, which may come from a read error. The chain couples TRBV2 to TRBJ2-7; D uncertain. CDR3 length: 13 residues. Germline V CDR1 and CDR2: SNHLY, FYNNEI. The CDR3 sequence is CASSEPPSHEQYF. The CDR3 DNA is TGTGCCAGCAGTGAACCGCCCTCCCACGAGCAGTACTTC.

As for this clonotype: Since no conserved phenylalanine or tryptophan closes the CDR3, a read error is the likely cause. This chain's CDR3 is CASSDIRGGTDTQYL. The CDR3 region has the DNA TGCGCCAGCAGTGATATCAGGGGGGGCACAGATACGCAGTATCTT. This chain joins TRBV10-1 and TRBJ2-3; perhaps TRBD1 as D (7 bases). The V gene's germline CDR1 is WNHNN and CDR2 SYGVQD (reference sequence). Trimming took 3 bases from V and 1 from J, leaving 11 bases between them. The CDR3 covers 15 residues.

This sequence joins TRBV27 and TRBJ2-1, with unresolved D. Per the germline V gene, CDR1 is MNHEY and CDR2 is SMNVEV (reference sequence). V was trimmed by 4 bases and J by 3 bases, leaving 7 bases between them. The CDR3 runs 13 residues. CDR3 amino acids: CASSSRYYNEQFF. The CDR3 nucleotides read TGTGCCAGCAGTTCCAGGTACTACAATGAGCAGTTCTTC.

J is TRBJ2-1 and V is TRBV2; 10 bases align to TRBD1. The CDR3 consists of 13 residues. V lost 11 bases, J lost 9 bases, and 10 bases stayed unmatched. Germline assignment: CDR1 SNHLY and CDR2 FYNNEI. Here the CDR3 reads CAGSGTGVAEQFF. The CDR3 DNA is TGTGCCGGATCCGGGACAGGGGTGGCTGAGCAGTTCTTC.

For this clonotype: The junction does not match germline at one end; this may be a read error. The chain has TRBV25-1 and TRBJ2-1; D ambiguous. CDR3 length equals 17 residues. CDR1 and CDR2 from the germline V gene are MGHDK and SYGVNS. The CDR3 here is CASGDKRASSSYNEQFF. The DNA for the CDR3 is TGTGCCAGCGGTGATAAAAGGGCGTCGAGCTCCTACAATGAGCAGTTCTTC.

Details on this clonotype: Mismatch with germline at one junction end may stem from a read error. The genes are TRBV9 and TRBJ1-6; TRBD1 might be the D (6 bases). From germline, CDR1 is SGDLS and CDR2 YYNGEE. This CDR3 is built from 16 residues. CDR3 sequence reads: CASSNRRGLENPPLHF. The CDR3 DNA sequence: TGCGCCAGCAGCAACCGAAGGGGGTTGGAGAATCCACCCCTCCACTTT.

A word on this clonotype: A junction end diverges from the germline sequence, so it may reflect a read error. The chain joins TRBV7-9 to TRBJ2-1; possibly TRBD1 or TRBD2 for D (5 bases each). Germline lookup yields CDR1 SEHNR and CDR2 FQNEAQ (reference sequence). There are 12 residues in the CDR3. DNA for the CDR3: TGTGCCGGCAGTTTTGGGGGAAATGAGCAGTTCTTC. The encoded protein is CAGSFGGNEQFF.

The V and J genes are TRBV15 and TRBJ2-5, with 8 bases matching TRBD1. In germline, CDR1 is LNHNV, CDR2 YYDKDF (reference sequence). After removal of 4 bases from V and 7 bases from J, the junction contained 11 bases not matched to a gene. This CDR3 spans 15 amino acids. The CDR3 protein is CATSTLTGGVVTQYF. The DNA of the CDR3 is TGTGCCACCAGCACTTTAACAGGGGGTGTCGTGACCCAGTACTTC.

The CDR3 protein is CASSSWGDYGYTF. The CDR3 DNA is TGTGCCAGCAGTTCTTGGGGCGACTATGGCTACACCTTC. The chain joins TRBV12-3 or TRBV12-4 to TRBJ1-2; a weak D match, TRBD1 (5 bases). This CDR3 comprises 13 residues. Trimming shortened V by 4 bases and J by 3 bases, and 9 bases separated the two germline ends.

As concerns this clonotype: Sequence at one end of the junction differs from germline and may be a read error. CDR3 nucleotide sequence: TGTGCCAGCAGCTTGGAGGGGGGGGTCGAGCAGTGCTTC. It translates to CASSLEGGVEQCF. The J gene is TRBJ2-7, the V gene TRBV7-8; D is possibly TRBD2 (7 bases). The CDR3 contains 13 residues. Germline V gene sequence: CDR1 SGHVS, CDR2 FQNEAQ.

The genes are TRBV5-6 and TRBJ1-2; a possible D gene is TRBD1 (6 bases). This CDR3 spans 14 amino acids. V was shortened by 0 bases and J by 8 bases, with 14 bases between the two germline ends. Germline CDR1 SGHDT, CDR2 YYEEEE. The CDR3 protein is CASSLGRGIIGYTF. The CDR3 DNA is TGTGCCAGCAGCTTGGGTAGGGGGATAATAGGCTACACCTTC.

This sequence joins TRBV7-9 and TRBJ2-1; 9 nucleotides line up with TRBD2. This CDR3 contains 18 residues. The germline gives CDR1 SEHNR, CDR2 FQNEAQ (reference sequence). Unmatched junction bases numbered 16, after V lost 5 bases and J lost 5 bases. The CDR3 spells CASSPTRPSGARNNEQFF. The CDR3 bases are TGTGCCAGCAGCCCGACGCGGCCTAGCGGGGCGAGAAACAATGAGCAGTTCTTC.

V gene TRBV2 combines with J gene TRBJ1-1; D call uncertain. The CDR3 loop spans 13 amino acids. The germline CDR1 and CDR2 sequences are SNHLY and FYNNEI. V was shortened by 8 bases and J by 0 bases, with 10 bases between the two germline ends. The CDR3 is CASCRALNTEAFF. CDR3 sequence (DNA): TGTGCCAGCTGTCGGGCTTTGAACACTGAAGCTTTCTTT.

This clonotype was counted many times. This chain uses TRBV10-2 with TRBJ1-2; unclear D gene. CDR3 length: 14 amino acids. From germline, CDR1 is WSHSY and CDR2 SAAADI. Trimming left V 0 bases short and J 6 bases short, with 11 bases between. The CDR3 DNA follows: TGCGCCAGCAGTGAGTCCTCTAGACCGAATGGCTACACCTTC. Protein: CASSESSRPNGYTF.